The present TCR beta chain was sequenced within a study of OX40 agonist ivuxolimab in advanced cancers. The CDR3 runs 14 residues. Trimming removed 6 bases from V and 1 base from J, with 9 bases in between. Germline V CDR1 and CDR2: SGHAT, FQDESV (reference sequence). TCRdb keeps only in-frame clones here, not all; method: immunoSEQ multiplex PCR. The sample holds just under 65,000 clones, approximately 85% seen once. The sequenced sample was CD4+ or CD8+ T cells sorted from blood, obtained in a trial of the OX40 agonist ivuxolimab. The chain combines TRBV11-1 with TRBJ2-2, with D possibly TRBD1 on 5 matching bases. The receptor's source is an adult with an advanced solid tumor such as melanoma, head and neck, liver or kidney cancer. CDR3 bases: TGTGCCAGCAGTCCCGACAGGAACACCGGGGAGCTGTTTTTT. This sequence encodes CASSPDRNTGELFF.